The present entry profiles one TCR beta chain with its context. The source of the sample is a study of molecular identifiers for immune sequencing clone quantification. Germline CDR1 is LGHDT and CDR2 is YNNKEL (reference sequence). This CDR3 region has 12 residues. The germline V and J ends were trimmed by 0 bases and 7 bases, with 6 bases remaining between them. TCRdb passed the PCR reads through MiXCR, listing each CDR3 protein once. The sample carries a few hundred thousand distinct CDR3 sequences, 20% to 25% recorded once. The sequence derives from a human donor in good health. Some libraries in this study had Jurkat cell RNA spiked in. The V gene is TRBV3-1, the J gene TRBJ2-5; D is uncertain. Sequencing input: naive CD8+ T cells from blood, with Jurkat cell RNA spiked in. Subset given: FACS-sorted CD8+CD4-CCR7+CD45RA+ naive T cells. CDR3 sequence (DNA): TGTGCCAGCAGCCAAGACAGCGTGACCCAGTACTTC. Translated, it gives CASSQDSVTQYF.